The next 25 T cell receptor beta chains were all read from a single sample in a study of long-term antiretroviral therapy in people with HIV. Survey-level immunoSEQ v3.0 assays were run. Sequencing used immunoSEQ multiplex PCR; TCRdb keeps in-frame clones, though not all of them. The repertoire includes about 22,000 clones, around 84% of them detected once, and around 4.6% sits in the top ten. The material sequenced was unsorted PBMCs, taken 1.3 years after starting antiretroviral therapy. These receptors all come from a man in his fifties or sixties with HIV.

The rearrangement links TRBV5-4 to TRBJ2-3, with 10 bases matching TRBD1. Germline V gene data show CDR1 as SGHNT and CDR2 as YYREEE (reference sequence). The CDR3 covers 17 residues. The V gene end was trimmed by 4 bases and the J gene end by 4 bases; junction bases not matched to a gene: 12. The CDR3 reads CASSRRQGAQVSDTQYF. DNA for the CDR3: TGTGCCAGCAGCCGAAGACAGGGGGCGCAGGTTTCAGATACGCAGTATTTT.

This chain connects TRBV7-9 to TRBJ1-6; D is uncertain. The V end lost 8 bases, the J end lost 0 bases, and 11 bases lay between the germline ends. This CDR3 is 15 amino acids long. Germline V gives CDR1 SEHNR, CDR2 FQNEAQ (reference sequence). The CDR3 loop is CASVLGSSYNSPLHF. The CDR3 DNA reads TGTGCCAGCGTGCTCGGGAGCTCCTATAATTCACCCCTCCACTTT. Full variable domain (rest looked up from reference TRBV7-9 and TRBJ1-6): DTGVSQNPRHKITKRGQNVTFRCDPISEHNRLYWYRQTLGQGPEFLTYFQNEAQLEKSRLLSDRFSAERPKGSFSTLEIQRTEQGDSAMYLCASVLGSSYNSPLHFGNGTRLTVT.

The genes are TRBV5-4 and TRBJ2-3, with 15 bases that match TRBD2. The germline V gene has CDR1 SGHNT and CDR2 YYREEE (reference sequence). CDR3 length: 18 residues. V shed 0 bases, J shed 0 bases, and the junction held 2 bases outside the gene matches. In DNA form, the CDR3 reads TGTGCCAGCAGCTTGGGAGGACTAGCGGGAGGGAGCACAGATACGCAGTATTTT. It translates to CASSLGGLAGGSTDTQYF.

The V call is TRBV9, the J call TRBJ2-2; 13 positions agree with TRBD2. Germline-derived CDR1 and CDR2 are SGDLS and YYNGEE. CDR3 length: 15 residues. The V and J ends lost 4 bases and 7 bases, in that order; junction bases with no gene match: 4. The CDR3 spells CASSLWTSGSGELFF. As DNA, the CDR3 is TGTGCCAGCAGCTTGTGGACTAGCGGGAGCGGGGAGCTGTTTTTT.

This CDR3 reads CASSEALGASSGNTIYF. The CDR3 bases are TGTGCCAGCAGTGAAGCTCTGGGGGCGAGCTCTGGAAACACCATATATTTT. V gene TRBV6-1 combines with J gene TRBJ1-3, with D possibly matching TRBD1 (6 bases). The CDR3 covers 17 residues. V was pared by 0 bases and J by 0 bases, with 12 bases between. CDR1 and CDR2 from the germline V gene are MNHNS and SASEGT.

The chain is built from TRBV6-5 and TRBJ1-2; unclear D gene. CDR3 length equals 14 residues. V was pared by 7 bases and J by 4 bases, with 16 bases between. Germline values: CDR1 MNHEY, CDR2 SVGAGI. This chain's CDR3 is CASTLGSLGYGYTF. CDR3 DNA sequence: TGTGCCAGCACCCTCGGATCTTTAGGCTATGGCTACACCTTC.

The chain employs TRBV6-6 and TRBJ2-1, with 7 bases that match TRBD2. CDR1 is MNHNY, CDR2 SVGAGI, per germline (reference sequence). With 5 bases clipped from V and 5 bases from J, the junction kept 6 bases outside the gene matches. The CDR3 consists of 14 residues. The DNA for the CDR3 is TGTGCCAGCAGTACCTCTAGCGGAAACAATGAGCAGTTCTTC. This sequence encodes CASSTSSGNNEQFF.

The rearrangement uses TRBV7-9 and TRBJ1-3; tentatively, D is TRBD1 (5 bases). Germline V gene sequence: CDR1 SEHNR, CDR2 FQNEAQ (reference sequence). CDR3 length: 15 residues. The germline V and J ends were trimmed by 7 bases and 1 base, with 14 bases remaining between them. This CDR3 reads CASTESGGSGNTIYF. Written as DNA, the CDR3 is TGTGCCAGCACCGAAAGCGGGGGGTCTGGAAACACCATATATTTT.

The chain carries TRBV5-1 and TRBJ2-1; D call uncertain. Germline CDR1 SGHRS, CDR2 YFSETQ. Trimming left V 0 bases short and J 1 base short, with 5 bases between. This CDR3 is 14 amino acids long. For the CDR3, the DNA is TGCGCCAGCAGCTTGGCAGCATCCTACAATGAGCAGTTCTTC. It is translated as CASSLAASYNEQFF.

This clone occurred a few times. V and J are TRBV11-2 and TRBJ2-7; D not resolved. The germline V gene has CDR1 SGHAT and CDR2 FQNNGV. V dropped 1 base and J dropped 2 bases, with 12 bases sitting between them. The CDR3 consists of 15 residues. As DNA, the CDR3 is TGTGCCAGCAGCTTAGCGAGGCTTGCCCCCTACGAGCAGTACTTC. Protein sequence: CASSLARLAPYEQYF.

The chain uses TRBV10-3 and TRBJ2-1, with a weak D call TRBD2 (5 bases). Per germline, CDR1 ENHRY and CDR2 SYGVKD. Trimming removed 10 bases at V and 7 bases at J, with 23 bases between. The CDR3 loop spans 15 amino acids. The CDR3 sequence is CATYSVSASLNEQFF. The CDR3 DNA is TGTGCCACCTATTCTGTGAGTGCTAGCTTGAATGAGCAGTTCTTC.

The CDR3 DNA follows: TGTGCCAGCAGCCCAGGGACTAGCGAGCAGTTCTTC. Its translation: CASSPGTSEQFF. The chain is built from TRBV7-3 and TRBJ2-1; TRBD2 aligns across 9 bases. V lost 5 bases to trimming and J lost 10 bases; unmatched junction nucleotides: 3. The CDR3 length is 12 residues. CDR1 is SGHTA and CDR2 is FQGTGA in the germline V gene.

This clone has just one count. The chain links TRBV28 to TRBJ2-7; D unresolved. Germline assignment: CDR1 MDHEN and CDR2 SYDVKM. The CDR3 sequence is 15 residues long. The ends were cut back, 5 bases at V and 0 bases at J, with 14 bases in the middle. The CDR3 DNA is TGTGCCAGCAGTCTCTACTCCAGGAGCTCCTACGAGCAGTACTTC. It specifies CASSLYSRSSYEQYF.

The chain links TRBV5-4 to TRBJ1-1; maybe TRBD1 (6 bases). This CDR3 spans 18 amino acids. With 0 bases removed from V and 2 bases from J, the gap between germline ends came to 20 bases. CDR1 SGHNT and CDR2 YYREEE come from the germline V gene (reference sequence). CDR3 coding DNA: TGTGCCAGCAGCTTGGGTTCAGGGAGGGTGGGGGCAAACACTGAAGCTTTCTTT. This gives the protein CASSLGSGRVGANTEAFF.

The genes are TRBV15 and TRBJ2-2; 7 bases line up with TRBD1. The length of the CDR3 is 17 residues. Germline V lookup: CDR1 LNHNV, CDR2 YYDKDF (reference sequence). Unmatched junction bases numbered 6, after V lost 0 bases and J lost 2 bases. In DNA form, the CDR3 reads TGTGCCACCAGCAGAGAAGTGGGGACAGCCAACACCGGGGAGCTGTTTTTT. It is translated as CATSREVGTANTGELFF. Full variable domain (outside the CDR3, taken from reference TRBV15 and TRBJ2-2): DAMVIQNPRYQVTQFGKPVTLSCSQTLNHNVMYWYQQKSSQAPKLLFHYYDKDFNNEADTPDNFQSRRPNTSFCFLDIRSPGLGDTAMYLCATSREVGTANTGELFFGEGSRLTVL.

The chain is built from TRBV15 and TRBJ1-2; 7 bases are a match to TRBD1. V shed 4 bases, J shed 8 bases, and the junction held 10 bases outside the gene matches. The CDR3 is made up of 14 amino acids. The germline gives CDR1 LNHNV, CDR2 YYDKDF (reference sequence). The CDR3, as DNA: TGTGCCACCAGCAACCGACAGGGTGCAGGAGGCTACACCTTC. Translating gives CATSNRQGAGGYTF.

V usage is TRBV29-1 and J usage is TRBJ1-2; 8 nucleotides line up with TRBD1. In germline, CDR1 is SQVTM, CDR2 ANQGSEA. The V gene end was trimmed by 7 bases and the J gene end by 6 bases; junction bases not matched to a gene: 4. The CDR3 sequence is 11 residues long. CDR3 in amino acids: CSAPQGDGYTF. The CDR3 bases are TGCAGCGCCCCACAGGGGGATGGCTACACCTTC.

The V call is TRBV11-2, the J call TRBJ2-5; D call uncertain. Per the germline V gene, CDR1 is SGHAT and CDR2 is FQNNGV. The V and J ends lost 0 bases and 3 bases respectively, with 5 bases between them. The CDR3 has 13 amino acids. The CDR3 nucleotides are TGTGCCAGCAGCTTAGAGCCGGAAGAGACCCAGTACTTC. Encoded protein: CASSLEPEETQYF. The full variable domain, completed using reference TRBV11-2 and TRBJ2-5, is EAGVAQSPRYKIIEKRQSVAFWCNPISGHATLYWYQQILGQGPKLLIQFQNNGVVDDSQLPKDRFSAERLKGVDSTLKIQPAKLEDSAVYLCASSLEPEETQYFGPGTRLLVL.

The chain recombines TRBV11-2 with TRBJ1-4, with 8 positions matching TRBD1. CDR1 SGHAT and CDR2 FQNNGV come from the germline V gene. V was pared by 5 bases and J by 7 bases, with 15 bases of the junction left unmatched. CDR3 length: 17 residues. As DNA, the CDR3 is TGTGCCAGCAGCCCGCTCCGGGACAGGATCGTAGGTGAAAAACTGTTTTTT. Its protein product is CASSPLRDRIVGEKLFF.

This clone was counted only a few times. The chain links TRBV7-9 to TRBJ2-7; TRBD2 matches 9 bases. V was clipped by 1 base and J by 2 bases; unmatched bases: 6. The CDR3 covers 16 residues. CDR1 SEHNR and CDR2 FQNEAQ come from the germline V gene (reference sequence). The CDR3, as DNA: TGTGCCAGCAGCTTAGGAATAGCGGGAGACGCCTACGAGCAGTACTTC. Its translation: CASSLGIAGDAYEQYF.

The chain couples TRBV9 to TRBJ1-6; TRBD1 matches 7 bases. Germline CDR1 reads SGDLS; CDR2 reads YYNGEE. The CDR3 has 15 residues. V shed 5 bases, J shed 7 bases, and the junction held 9 bases outside the gene matches. CDR3 protein: CASRQTGTENSPLHF. Here the CDR3 DNA reads TGTGCCAGCAGACAAACCGGGACAGAGAATTCACCCCTCCACTTT.

The chain links TRBV7-6 to TRBJ1-2, with D unclear. This CDR3 comprises 14 residues. V gave up 4 bases and J gave up 5 bases, with 14 bases separating them. Germline-derived CDR1 and CDR2 are SGHVS and FNYEAQ. CDR3 bases: TGTGCCAGCAGCTCCCGTGGAGGCTTATATGGCTACACCTTC. Amino acid sequence: CASSSRGGLYGYTF.

V is TRBV5-1 and J is TRBJ1-1; unclear D gene. Germline V gives CDR1 SGHRS, CDR2 YFSETQ. CDR3 length: 16 residues. V lost 3 bases and J lost 1, with 16 bases in between. The CDR3 DNA reads TGCGCCAGCAGCTCAGGACGGGCGGCTCGGAACACTGAAGCTTTCTTT. Its protein is CASSSGRAARNTEAFF.

This clone was picked up a small number of times. J is TRBJ2-7 and V is TRBV19; 8 nucleotides line up with TRBD1. The CDR3 consists of 15 residues. V lost 6 bases and J lost 0; bases outside the gene matches: 7. Germline loops: CDR1 LNHDA, CDR2 SQIVND (reference sequence). The CDR3 protein is CASRRTGGVSYEQYF. The CDR3 coding sequence is TGTGCCAGTAGGCGTACAGGGGGAGTCTCCTACGAGCAGTACTTC. The whole variable domain, remainder taken from reference TRBV19 and TRBJ2-7, is DGGITQSPKYLFRKEGQNVTLSCEQNLNHDAMYWYRQDPGQGLRLIYYSQIVNDFQKGDIAEGYSVSREKKESFPLTVTSAQKNPTAFYLCASRRTGGVSYEQYFGPGTRLTVT.

This clone qualifies as medium-sized. The V gene is TRBV29-1, the J gene TRBJ2-2, with 11 bases that match TRBD1. Germline V gene data show CDR1 as SQVTM and CDR2 as ANQGSEA. The CDR3 contains 16 residues. Trimming at V came to 6 bases and at J to 5 bases, leaving 11 bases not matched to a gene. In nucleotides, the CDR3 is TGCAGCGTCCTCGGAAGGACAGGGGGCCCTACCGGGGAGCTGTTTTTT. Translating gives CSVLGRTGGPTGELFF.